The 12 T cell receptor beta chains listed next were all sequenced from one sample in a study of sequential checkpoint blockade in melanoma. Assay used: immunoSEQ multiplex PCR; TCRdb lists only in-frame clones, some missing. The sample comprises some 18,000 clones, nearly 80% of which are singletons, and 10% to 15% rests with the top ten. Treatment specified: randomized to nivolumab then ipilimumab (arm A) or the reverse (arm B). This material consisted of CD8+ T cells sorted from blood (inferred from file names), taken from a patient given nivolumab and ipilimumab in sequence. These receptors were taken from a human donor with melanoma.

V usage is TRBV27 and J usage is TRBJ2-7; D might be TRBD1 (6 bases). This CDR3 has 13 amino acids. With 5 bases removed from V and 2 bases from J, the gap between germline ends came to 10 bases. Looked up from germline, CDR1 is MNHEY and CDR2 is SMNVEV (reference sequence). The CDR3 is CASSRGNAYEQYF. The DNA for the CDR3 is TGTGCCAGCAGTAGGGGGAACGCCTACGAGCAGTACTTC.

This clone came up once. This rearrangement joins TRBV27 to TRBJ2-7, with 7 bases matching TRBD1. This CDR3 has 13 residues. Unmatched junction bases numbered 4, after V lost 5 bases and J lost 3 bases. Looked up from germline, CDR1 is MNHEY and CDR2 is SMNVEV (reference sequence). The CDR3 protein is CASSLWTGYEQYF. The CDR3, as DNA: TGTGCCAGCAGTCTGTGGACAGGCTACGAGCAGTACTTC.

The chain combines TRBV7-9 with TRBJ2-7, with TRBD1 as a possible D gene (6 bases). V was shortened by 5 bases and J by 0 bases, with 14 bases between the two germline ends. The CDR3 runs to 15 residues. CDR1 and CDR2 from the germline V gene are SEHNR and FQNEAQ (reference sequence). The CDR3 spells CASSPRGESSYEQYF. The CDR3 nucleotides read TGTGCCAGCAGCCCCAGGGGCGAGAGCTCCTACGAGCAGTACTTC.

V usage is TRBV9 and J usage is TRBJ2-1; the match to TRBD2 covers 8 bases. V was pared by 3 bases and J by 0 bases, with 5 bases of the junction left unmatched. CDR3 length: 16 amino acids. The germline CDR1 and CDR2 sequences are SGDLS and YYNGEE. CDR3 nucleotide sequence: TGTGCCAGCAGCGCCCCCGGGACTAGCTCCTACAATGAGCAGTTCTTC. Amino acid sequence: CASSAPGTSSYNEQFF.

The chain couples TRBV7-8 to TRBJ2-7; 8 bases are a match to TRBD1. The germline V gene has CDR1 SGHVS and CDR2 FQNEAQ. V shed 1 base and J 4 bases; nucleotides not matched to a gene: 6. CDR3 size: 15 residues. The CDR3 protein is CASSLGRGTGYEQYF. For the CDR3, the DNA is TGTGCCAGCAGCTTAGGTCGGGGGACAGGTTACGAGCAGTACTTC.

The chain combines TRBV6-1 with TRBJ2-7; 10 bases map to TRBD2. The CDR3 runs to 15 residues. Unmatched junction bases numbered 5, after V lost 3 bases and J lost 3 bases. Looked up from germline, CDR1 is MNHNS and CDR2 is SASEGT. The CDR3 DNA reads TGTGCCAGCAGTGACGGGGGACTAGCGATCTACGAGCAGTACTTC. Its protein is CASSDGGLAIYEQYF.

This chain links TRBV25-1 with TRBJ1-6; 7 positions match TRBD1. This CDR3 comprises 17 residues. Germline V gene sequence: CDR1 MGHDK, CDR2 SYGVNS. The ends lost 5 bases at V and 0 bases at J; junction bases unmatched: 7. The CDR3 DNA reads TGTGCCAGCAGTCCCGACAGGGAAAGCTCCTATAATTCACCCCTCCACTTT. Its translation is CASSPDRESSYNSPLHF. Combining the CDR3 with reference TRBV25-1 and TRBJ1-6 gives the whole variable domain EADIYQTPRYLVIGTGKKITLECSQTMGHDKMYWYQQDPGMELHLIHYSYGVNSTEKGDLSSESTVSRIRTEHFPLTLESARPSHTSQYLCASSPDRESSYNSPLHFGNGTRLTVT.

The chain links TRBV4-3 to TRBJ2-7, with D possibly being TRBD2 (6 bases). Germline CDR1 is LGHNA and CDR2 is YSLEER. This CDR3 has 16 residues. V was cut by 0 bases and J by 3 bases, with 15 bases left in between. The CDR3 DNA sequence: TGCGCCAGCAGCCAAGAACCGGGCGGGGCGATCTACGAGCAGTACTTC. Its protein is CASSQEPGGAIYEQYF.

This chain joins TRBV9 and TRBJ2-7; 7 bases match TRBD1. Germline V gives CDR1 SGDLS, CDR2 YYNGEE. Trimming at V came to 0 bases and at J to 2 bases, leaving 5 bases not matched to a gene. The CDR3 is 15 amino acids. The CDR3 nucleotides read TGTGCCAGCAGCGTAGCCCCGGGACAGCCCTACGAGCAGTACTTC. Residues: CASSVAPGQPYEQYF.

CDR3 region: CASKVNQGYVGYTF. The CDR3 DNA reads TGTGCCAGCAAAGTGAACCAGGGCTATGTTGGCTACACCTTC. V is TRBV2 and J is TRBJ1-2; TRBD1 is a possible D gene (5 bases). Trimming took 7 bases from V and 7 from J, leaving 19 bases between them. The germline V gene has CDR1 SNHLY and CDR2 FYNNEI. The CDR3 extends over 14 amino acids.

This rearrangement joins TRBV19 to TRBJ1-5, with 7 bases matching TRBD1. The CDR3 sequence is 14 residues long. Trimming at V came to 6 bases and at J to 3 bases, leaving 5 bases not matched to a gene. Germline CDR1 and CDR2: LNHDA and SQIVND (reference sequence). The CDR3: CASSRGGVNQPQHF. The CDR3 DNA follows: TGTGCCAGTAGCCGAGGGGGCGTCAATCAGCCCCAGCATTTT.

This chain links TRBV4-2 with TRBJ2-1; a weak D match, TRBD1 (5 bases). This CDR3 spans 12 amino acids. CDR1 is LGHNA and CDR2 is YNFKEQ in the germline V gene. V was trimmed by 6 bases and J by 8 bases, leaving 11 bases between them. The CDR3 sequence is CASRSTVDEQFF. The CDR3 nucleotides read TGTGCCAGCAGATCGACAGTGGATGAGCAGTTCTTC.